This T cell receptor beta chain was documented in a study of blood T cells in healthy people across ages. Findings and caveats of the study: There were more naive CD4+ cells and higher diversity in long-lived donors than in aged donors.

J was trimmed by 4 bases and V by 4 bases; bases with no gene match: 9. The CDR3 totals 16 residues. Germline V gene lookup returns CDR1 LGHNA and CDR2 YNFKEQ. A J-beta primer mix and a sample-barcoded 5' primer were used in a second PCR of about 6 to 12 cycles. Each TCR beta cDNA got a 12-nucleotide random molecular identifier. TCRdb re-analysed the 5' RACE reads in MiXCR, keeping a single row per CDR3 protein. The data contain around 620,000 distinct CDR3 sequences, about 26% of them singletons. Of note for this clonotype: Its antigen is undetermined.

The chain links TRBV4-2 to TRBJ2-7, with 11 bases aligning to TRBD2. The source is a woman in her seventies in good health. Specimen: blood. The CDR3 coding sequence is TGTGCCAGCAGCCCAGAGGGGACTAGCGGATTGTACGAGCAGTACTTC. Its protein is CASSPEGTSGLYEQYF.